The rows below give T cell receptor beta chains drawn from one sample of a study of OX40 agonist ivuxolimab in advanced cancers. Repertoires were generated with immunoSEQ multiplex PCR, while TCRdb's copy carries only in-frame clones and drops some. There are about 99,000 clones in the sample; about 96% occur only once, and 2% to 2.5% lies in the top ten. This sample comprised CD4+ or CD8+ T cells sorted from blood, obtained in a trial of the OX40 agonist ivuxolimab. These receptors all stem from an adult with an advanced solid tumor such as melanoma, head and neck, liver or kidney cancer. The CDR3 runs from the conserved cysteine through the conserved F or W. The order of the fields is J gene, clone size, D gene, V gene, CDR3 DNA, CDR3 protein. D genes are given only for firm matches. Where a row states a size, it is once, few, many or the class of an expanded clone; other rows omit it.

J: TRBJ2-7
size: -
D: TRBD1
V: TRBV5-1
DNA: TGCGCCAGCGGGGGTGGGACAGACTACGAGCAGTACTTC
CDR3: CASGGGTDYEQYF

J: TRBJ2-7
size: -
D: TRBD2
V: TRBV5-1
DNA: TGCGCCAGCAGCTTGGAGACTAGCGGGAGCCTCTACGAGCAGTACTTC
CDR3: CASSLETSGSLYEQYF

J: TRBJ2-7
size: -
D: TRBD2
V: TRBV6-6
DNA: TGTGCCAGCAGTGTCGGGGGGAGCTACTACGAGCAGTACTTC
CDR3: CASSVGGSYYEQYF

J: TRBJ1-4
size: -
D: -
V: TRBV27
DNA: TGTGCCAGCAGTTCGGAAACCGGGGATGAAAAACTGTTTTTT
CDR3: CASSSETGDEKLFF

J: TRBJ1-2
size: once
D: -
V: TRBV13
DNA: TGTGCCAGCAGCCCTCCGGGACAAATCTATGGCTACACCTTC
CDR3: CASSPPGQIYGYTF

J: TRBJ2-3
size: -
D: -
V: TRBV4-2
DNA: TGTGCCAGCAGCCAATTTCAGACAGATACGCAGTATTTT
CDR3: CASSQFQTDTQYF

J: TRBJ2-2
size: -
D: TRBD1
V: TRBV13
DNA: TGTGCCAGCAGCCCCGCCGGGACAGGTAACACCGGGGAGCTGTTTTTT
CDR3: CASSPAGTGNTGELFF

J: TRBJ2-7
size: -
D: -
V: TRBV19
DNA: TGTGCCAGTAGTTGGGCTCACCGCGAATCCTACGAGCAGTACTTC
CDR3: CASSWAHRESYEQYF

J: TRBJ2-7
size: -
D: -
V: TRBV9
DNA: TGTGCCAGCAGCGTAGGCCCAAACGAGCAGTACTTC
CDR3: CASSVGPNEQYF

J: TRBJ2-3
size: -
D: -
V: TRBV28
DNA: TGTGCCAGCAGGCCCTCTAATACGGATACGCAGTATTTT
CDR3: CASRPSNTDTQYF

J: TRBJ2-7
size: -
D: TRBD1
V: TRBV27
DNA: TGTGCCAGCAGTTTAAAAATAGGGACAGAGAGCTCCTACGAGCAGTACTTC
CDR3: CASSLKIGTESSYEQYF

J: TRBJ2-3
size: -
D: -
V: TRBV10-3
DNA: TGTGCCATCAGACCCGGGGGAGAGGCAGATACGCAGTATTTT
CDR3: CAIRPGGEADTQYF

J: TRBJ2-7
size: -
D: TRBD2
V: TRBV7-3
DNA: TGTGCCAGCAGCTTAGCGGGGGGAGATTACGAGCAGTACTTC
CDR3: CASSLAGGDYEQYF

J: TRBJ2-5
size: -
D: TRBD2
V: TRBV27
DNA: TGTGCCAGCAATCAGAAAGCGGGGGGGAACCTACAAGAGACCCAGTACTTC
CDR3: CASNQKAGGNLQETQYF

J: TRBJ2-1
size: once
D: TRBD1
V: TRBV6-1
DNA: TGTGCCAGCAGTGGCAGAGACCGGGACAGGGTCTACAATGAGCAGTTCTTC
CDR3: CASSGRDRDRVYNEQFF

J: TRBJ1-1
size: -
D: -
V: TRBV5-4
DNA: TGTGCCAGCAGCGGATGGGACATGAACACTGAAGCTTTCTTT
CDR3: CASSGWDMNTEAFF